Sequencing of this T cell receptor (beta chain) was carried out in a study of identical twins. CDR3 size: 19 residues. TCRdb called the 5' RACE reads again in MiXCR, with one record for every CDR3 protein. This repertoire shows approximately 680,000 distinct CDR3 sequences, around 7.5% found once; its top ten account for roughly 1.6%. Every one of the donors was a healthy Caucasian. This clonotype was detected many times. What it recognizes is unknown. General study points: Because invariant MAIT and iNKT cells could be present, zero-insertion analyses could be partly confounded.

These sequences were also reported in another study, on yellow fever vaccine responses in identical twins.

The chain is built from TRBV21-1 and TRBJ2-2; TRBD1, as called in the table, went unchecked against the DNA. TRBV21-1 constitutes a pseudogene. Sequenced sample: PBMCs. This TCR derives from a woman aged 18-30 years in good health. The CDR3 DNA reads TGTGCCAGCAGCAAAGTCGGGGGGTTTCCCCCCGCGAACACCGGGGAGCTGTTTTTT. This sequence encodes CASSKVGGFPPANTGELFF.